This T cell receptor (beta chain) was sequenced in a study of shared clonotypes between healthy human individuals. Data came from immunoSEQ multiplex PCR; TCRdb stores just in-frame clones and leaves some out. The sample lists approximately 1.4 million clones; 95% to 99% were seen once. CDR1 WSHSY and CDR2 SAAADI come from the germline V gene. There are 12 residues in the CDR3. Trimming shortened V by 8 bases and J by 4 bases, and 9 bases separated the two germline ends. Sequenced: naive CD4+ T cells sorted from blood. Subset in this sample: CD45RA+ positively selected. The source of this sequence is a man aged 30 to 39 in good health. The V and J genes are TRBV10-2 and TRBJ2-1; D not resolved. CDR3 loop: CASSDWYNEQFF. DNA for the CDR3: TGCGCCAGCTCTGACTGGTACAATGAGCAGTTCTTC.